Shown below are 22 T cell receptor beta chains from a single sample sequenced in a study of shared clonotypes between healthy human individuals. Sequencing was performed with immunoSEQ multiplex PCR; in TCRdb, only in-frame clones are kept and a portion is missing. The table lists roughly 2 million clones, approximately 95% of them singletons. Sequencing was performed on naive CD4+ T cells sorted from blood. Specified subset: CD45RA+ positively selected. The receptors shown here come from a man between 18 and 35 years old in good health.

The chain carries TRBV5-5 and TRBJ2-7; 11 nucleotides line up with TRBD2. J lost 1 base, V lost 4 bases, and 4 bases had no gene match. The CDR3 consists of 15 residues. Per the germline V gene, CDR1 is SGHKS and CDR2 is YYEKEE (reference sequence). CDR3 loop: CASSPRLAGSYEQYF. The CDR3 DNA sequence: TGTGCCAGCAGCCCACGACTAGCGGGGTCCTACGAGCAGTACTTC.

J is TRBJ1-1 and V is TRBV5-1; D is uncertain. Germline CDR1 is SGHRS and CDR2 is YFSETQ. The CDR3 has 15 amino acids. V was pared by 4 bases and J by 3 bases, with 16 bases between. The CDR3 DNA is TGCGCCAGCAGCAGAGGAGGGAGTGGGGACACTGAAGCTTTCTTT. Translating gives CASSRGGSGDTEAFF.

The chain couples TRBV4-2 to TRBJ2-3, with 11 positions matching TRBD2. The CDR3 consists of 16 residues. Trimming cost V 1 base and J 5 bases; bases outside gene matches: 5. The V gene's germline CDR1 is LGHNA and CDR2 YNFKEQ. The CDR3 DNA reads TGTGCCAGCAGCCAAGGAATAGCGGGGGGGCAAGATACGCAGTATTTT. Translated: CASSQGIAGGQDTQYF.

This chain joins TRBV30 and TRBJ1-5, with 7 nucleotides matching TRBD1. The CDR3 runs 15 residues. Germline V gene sequence: CDR1 GTSNPN, CDR2 SVGIG (reference sequence). Unmatched junction bases numbered 3, after V lost 0 bases and J lost 1 base. In nucleotides, the CDR3 is TGTGCCTGGAGTGTAAGGGGACAGAGCAATCAGCCCCAGCATTTT. Translating gives CAWSVRGQSNQPQHF.

To note about this clone: This sample also contains other DNA sequences that code for the same CDR3. The rearrangement uses TRBV5-1 and TRBJ2-7; no clear D. The CDR3 extends over 14 amino acids. Germline V lookup: CDR1 SGHRS, CDR2 YFSETQ. Between the trimmed V and J ends, which lost 0 bases and 0 bases, there was a span of 7 bases. The DNA for the CDR3 is TGCGCCAGCAGCTTGGGAAGCTCCTCCTACGAGCAGTACTTC. This sequence encodes CASSLGSSSYEQYF.

The V gene is TRBV7-8, the J gene TRBJ1-2, with D possibly being TRBD1 (6 bases). Per the germline V gene, CDR1 is SGHVS and CDR2 is FQNEAQ. The CDR3 is 16 residues long. The V gene lost 5 bases and the J gene lost 2 bases, with 18 bases spanning the gap. In DNA form, the CDR3 reads TGTGCCAGCAGCCGGGAGGGAGGCAGGGGAAACTATGGCTACACCTTC. Amino acids: CASSREGGRGNYGYTF.

J is TRBJ2-1 and V is TRBV6-1, with D hard to call. Germline assignment: CDR1 MNHNS and CDR2 SASEGT. The CDR3 is made up of 13 amino acids. The ends were cut back, 0 bases at V and 7 bases at J, with 7 bases in the middle. The CDR3 nucleotides are TGTGCCAGCAGTGAAGCAGGCCGGAATGAGCAGTTCTTC. Amino acids: CASSEAGRNEQFF.

V usage is TRBV6-5 and J usage is TRBJ1-1, with D uncertain. CDR3 length: 15 residues. Trimming left V 5 bases short and J 0 bases short, with 13 bases between. Per the germline V gene, CDR1 is MNHEY and CDR2 is SVGAGI. The DNA of the CDR3 is TGTGCCAGCAGTACGGGAAAGGCCCTGAACACTGAAGCTTTCTTT. It is translated as CASSTGKALNTEAFF.

The chain carries TRBV5-8 and TRBJ2-1, with 13 bases fitting TRBD2. This CDR3 is 15 amino acids long. Per the germline V gene, CDR1 is SGHTS and CDR2 is YDEGEE. The J segment lost 9 bases and the V segment lost 5 bases, leaving 8 bases of the junction unmatched. CDR3 nucleotides: TGTGCCAGCAGGCGGGGACTAGCGGGAAACGGTGAGCAGTTCTTC. Translating it yields CASRRGLAGNGEQFF.

The chain combines TRBV5-1 with TRBJ1-6; 7 bases map to TRBD1. Germline V gene data show CDR1 as SGHRS and CDR2 as YFSETQ. V shed 4 bases, J shed 7 bases, and the junction held 8 bases outside the gene matches. The CDR3 is 15 residues long. DNA of the CDR3: TGCGCCAGCAGCCCCGAAGGGGGCAGGAATTCACCCCTCCACTTT. Translation gives CASSPEGGRNSPLHF.

This chain uses TRBV2 with TRBJ2-1; 11 nucleotides align to TRBD1. J was trimmed by 8 bases and V by 4 bases; bases with no gene match: 10. Germline CDR1 and CDR2: SNHLY and FYNNEI. This CDR3 spans 16 amino acids. The CDR3 nucleotides read TGTGCCAGCAGTGCCCCGGGACAGGGGGTTGAGGATGAGCAGTTCTTC. The encoded protein is CASSAPGQGVEDEQFF.

The chain has TRBV6-4 and TRBJ2-2; 7 bases are shared with TRBD1. Germline V gene lookup returns CDR1 MRHNA and CDR2 SNTAGT. The CDR3 runs 14 residues. V shed 6 bases and J 5 bases; nucleotides not matched to a gene: 6. In DNA form, the CDR3 reads TGTGCCAGCAGAGGGACAGACGGGACCGGGGAGCTGTTTTTT. Translated, it gives CASRGTDGTGELFF.

A remark on this clone: One end of the junction does not line up with germline, which may come from a read error. The chain carries TRBV30 and TRBJ1-2; no definite D call. Germline V lookup: CDR1 GTSNPN, CDR2 SVGIG (reference sequence). There are 15 residues in the CDR3. CDR3 sequence: CAWGSLKLSRDGHTF. In DNA, the CDR3 is TGTGCCTGGGGGTCCCTCAAGCTCTCTAGGGATGGCCACACCTTC.

The gene calls are TRBV5-1 and TRBJ1-4, with 7 bases lining up with TRBD1. The length of the CDR3 is 15 residues. Germline-derived CDR1 and CDR2 are SGHRS and YFSETQ. V shed 4 bases and J 7 bases; nucleotides not matched to a gene: 10. In DNA, the CDR3 is TGCGCCAGCAGCCCTAACACAGGGGACGCTGAAAAACTGTTTTTT. It is translated as CASSPNTGDAEKLFF.

The rearrangement links TRBV9 to TRBJ2-5, with 10 bases fitting TRBD1. CDR1 and CDR2 from the germline V gene are SGDLS and YYNGEE. The CDR3 loop spans 16 amino acids. Trimming at V came to 3 bases and at J to 1 base, leaving 6 bases not matched to a gene. The CDR3 DNA sequence: TGTGCCAGCAGCGATGGGGACAGGGGACGCCAAGAGACCCAGTACTTC. Protein: CASSDGDRGRQETQYF.

This chain joins TRBV10-2 and TRBJ1-2; 7 bases match TRBD1. Germline V gene sequence: CDR1 WSHSY, CDR2 SAAADI. The V segment lost 3 bases and the J segment 7 bases; nucleotides outside the gene matches: 11. This CDR3 has 15 residues. CDR3 bases: TGCGCCAGCAGTGAAGAGGGGGCGATAGGGTCTGGCTACACCTTC. Residues: CASSEEGAIGSGYTF.

This rearrangement joins TRBV6-1 to TRBJ1-2; D is unresolved. The CDR3 is 13 residues long. V was cut by 3 bases and J by 6 bases, with 11 bases left in between. The germline V gene encodes CDR1 MNHNS and CDR2 SASEGT. CDR3 in DNA: TGTGCCAGCAGTGAGCGGGGTGTGGATGGCTACACCTTC. It is translated as CASSERGVDGYTF.

The chain links TRBV5-4 to TRBJ2-3; the D gene is possibly TRBD2 (6 bases). The V end lost 0 bases, the J end lost 2 bases, and 13 bases lay between the germline ends. CDR3 length: 16 amino acids. CDR1 and CDR2 from the germline V gene are SGHNT and YYREEE (reference sequence). The CDR3 bases are TGTGCCAGCAGCTTGGGCGGGACCACCCACACAGATACGCAGTATTTT. Amino acids: CASSLGGTTHTDTQYF. Filled out from reference TRBV5-4 and TRBJ2-3, the complete variable domain reads ETGVTQSPTHLIKTRGQQVTLRCSSQSGHNTVSWYQQALGQGPQFIFQYYREEENGRGNFPPRFSGLQFPNYSSELNVNALELDDSALYLCASSLGGTTHTDTQYFGPGTRLTVL.

The chain recombines TRBV27 with TRBJ1-5, with 8 nucleotides matching TRBD1. The CDR3 is made up of 15 amino acids. Unmatched junction bases numbered 7, after V lost 4 bases and J lost 5 bases. Germline V gene data show CDR1 as MNHEY and CDR2 as SMNVEV (reference sequence). Here the CDR3 reads CASSSLRDRYQPQHF. For the CDR3, the DNA is TGTGCCAGCAGTTCACTCCGGGACAGGTATCAGCCCCAGCATTTT.

The chain combines TRBV5-6 with TRBJ2-4, with D hard to call. This CDR3 spans 12 amino acids. Germline CDR1 reads SGHDT; CDR2 reads YYEEEE. With 4 bases removed from V and 7 bases from J, the gap between germline ends came to 9 bases. The CDR3 DNA follows: TGTGCCAGCAGCATTCAGGCGAACATTCAGTACTTC. The encoded protein is CASSIQANIQYF.

The CDR3 region is CAIRAGTGGLAANEKLFF. As DNA, the CDR3 is TGTGCCATCAGAGCCGGGACAGGGGGGCTTGCGGCTAATGAAAAACTGTTTTTT. J is TRBJ1-4 and V is TRBV10-3; 11 nucleotides match TRBD1. Per the germline V gene, CDR1 is ENHRY and CDR2 is SYGVKD. V shed 6 bases and J 3 bases; nucleotides not matched to a gene: 12. This CDR3 is built from 18 residues.

The chain uses TRBV30 and TRBJ2-7; D gene uncertain. The CDR3 has 12 amino acids. The germline V gene has CDR1 GTSNPN and CDR2 SVGIG (reference sequence). With 6 bases removed from V and 6 bases from J, the gap between germline ends came to 15 bases. CDR3 sequence (DNA): TGTGCCTGTAAAAAGGGCCTCGGCGAGCAGTACTTC. This gives the protein CACKKGLGEQYF.